A single sample is the source of the 5 T cell receptor beta chains below, sequenced in a study of cytomegalovirus exposure and HLA in healthy donors. Primers: 60 Vbeta forward and 13 Jbeta reverse. Libraries were prepared by immunoSEQ multiplex PCR; TCRdb keeps only in-frame clonotypes and omits some of them. The sample yields 110,000 to 150,000 clones, 76% seen once. The sample was PBMCs. These TCRs come from a woman aged 40 to 50 in good health and CMV-seronegative.

The chain recombines TRBV5-1 with TRBJ2-5; 9 bases are a match to TRBD1. The CDR3 is made up of 16 amino acids. Trimming at V came to 0 bases and at J to 5 bases, leaving 8 bases not matched to a gene. Germline assignment: CDR1 SGHRS and CDR2 YFSETQ. CDR3 DNA sequence: TGCGCCAGCAGCTTGGGATTGGGACAGGGACGGGAGACCCAGTACTTC. This encodes CASSLGLGQGRETQYF.

V usage is TRBV5-8 and J usage is TRBJ1-2; 8 bases are a match to TRBD1. Unmatched junction bases numbered 6, after V lost 1 base and J lost 4 bases. The germline CDR1 and CDR2 sequences are SGHTS and YDEGEE. This CDR3 has 15 residues. CDR3 in amino acids: CASSLLQQGGYGYTF. DNA of the CDR3: TGTGCCAGCAGCTTGCTTCAACAGGGGGGCTATGGCTACACCTTC.

CDR3 nucleotide sequence: TGTGCCAGCAGTTACTATCACAGGGGTCAGACTGAAGCTTTCTTT. It codes for CASSYYHRGQTEAFF. This rearrangement joins TRBV27 to TRBJ1-1, with 7 bases fitting TRBD1. Unmatched junction bases numbered 10, after V lost 4 bases and J lost 5 bases. The CDR3 is 15 amino acids. The V gene's germline CDR1 is MNHEY and CDR2 SMNVEV (reference sequence).

This clone was counted a few times. The gene calls are TRBV6-5 and TRBJ1-1; a weak D match, TRBD1 (5 bases). The CDR3 is 14 amino acids. Trimming left V 7 bases short and J 5 bases short, with 17 bases between. The germline CDR1 and CDR2 sequences are MNHEY and SVGAGI. Written as DNA, the CDR3 is TGTGCCAGCACCCTCCGGGGGGGTCGAACTGAAGCTTTCTTT. Translating it yields CASTLRGGRTEAFF.

This sequence joins TRBV10-3 and TRBJ2-3, with a possible D match to TRBD2 (6 bases). This CDR3 has 15 residues. From germline, CDR1 is ENHRY and CDR2 SYGVKD. Trimming removed 11 bases at V and 3 bases at J, with 21 bases between. CDR3 DNA: TGTGCCGCAATCGACCTCCCCGGAGGGACAGATACGCAGTATTTT. Amino acid sequence: CAAIDLPGGTDTQYF.